This TCR beta chain was sequenced during a study of siplizumab effects on memory and regulatory T cells. About this clone itself: Its antigen is as yet unknown.

Per-sample assaying covered about 10^5 TCR templates. Generated by immunoSEQ multiplex PCR, the TCRdb table keeps only in-frame clones and is missing some. The data show approximately 52,000 clones, under 98% seen once. CDR1 and CDR2 (germline): SEHNR, FQNEAQ (reference sequence). V gave up 6 bases and J gave up 4 bases; unmatched junction bases: 8. The CDR3 is made up of 15 amino acids. General observations from the study: Alloreactive sequences traceable to unstimulated CD4+ memory cells declined significantly under siplizumab. Few alloreactive clones mapped to unstimulated subsets. Naive T cells seemed more diverse than memory cells and seemed major alloresponse contributors.

V gene TRBV7-9 combines with J gene TRBJ1-4; 7 bases map to TRBD1. The TCR comes from a human donor in good health. The sequenced sample consisted of naive CD4+ T cells sorted from blood. The CDR3: CASSTFRGFNEKLFF. For the CDR3, the DNA is TGTGCCAGCAGTACTTTCAGGGGGTTTAATGAAAAACTGTTTTTT.